Included here is one T cell receptor (beta chain) sequence, with context. The data stem from a study of cytomegalovirus exposure and HLA in healthy donors. The PCR used 60 Vbeta and 13 Jbeta primers. Clones were sequenced by immunoSEQ multiplex PCR, and TCRdb holds only the in-frame ones, with some missing. Here the sample spans some 120,000 clones, 60% to 85% being singletons. Trimming took 7 bases from V and 8 from J; bases not matched to a gene: 9. This CDR3 region has 14 residues. The germline CDR1 and CDR2 sequences are SGHRS and YFSETQ. The sequenced material came from PBMCs. This chain joins TRBV5-1 and TRBJ1-4; 9 bases map to TRBD1. This sequence was found in a man aged 50-59 years in good health and CMV-seronegative. The DNA for the CDR3 is TGCGCCAGCGGACTGGACAGGGGAAACGAAAAACTGTTTTTT. Its translation: CASGLDRGNEKLFF.